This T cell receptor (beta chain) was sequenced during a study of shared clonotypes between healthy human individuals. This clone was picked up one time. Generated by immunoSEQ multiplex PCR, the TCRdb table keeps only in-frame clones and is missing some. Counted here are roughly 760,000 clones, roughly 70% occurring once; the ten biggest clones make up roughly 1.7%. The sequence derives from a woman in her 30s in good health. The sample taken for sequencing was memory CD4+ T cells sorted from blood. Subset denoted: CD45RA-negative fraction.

The CDR3, as DNA: TGCGCCAGCAGTGGGACTAGCGCGGGTGAGCAGTTCTTC. The encoded protein is CASSGTSAGEQFF. The rearrangement joins TRBV10-2 to TRBJ2-1, with 9 bases that match TRBD2. The V gene end was trimmed by 4 bases and the J gene end by 9 bases; junction bases not matched to a gene: 4. The germline gives CDR1 WSHSY, CDR2 SAAADI. The CDR3 runs 13 residues.